The sequence of this TCR beta chain was determined in a study of blood T cell repertoires in COVID-19. Study as a whole: The analysed material was cDNA or gDNA that came from T cells, B-cell-depleted T cells, or PBMCs.

The V end was cut by 2 bases, the J end by 2 bases, with 8 bases between. Germline V gene data show CDR1 as SGHNT and CDR2 as YYREEE (reference sequence). This CDR3 region has 14 residues. Authors' processing steps: The authors estimated nucleated cell counts from reference gene primer amplification. Libraries were prepared by immunoSEQ multiplex PCR; TCRdb keeps only in-frame clonotypes and omits some of them. Clonal size and the V and J genes are those of that table, whereas D and trimming came from the DNA. The sample includes 100,000 or so clones, about four fifths seen only once; the top ten take 37%.

The chain carries TRBV5-4 and TRBJ2-4; maybe TRBD1 (5 bases). The sample consisted of peripheral blood. The receptor comes from a man older than 75 with acute or convalescent COVID-19. The CDR3 loop is CASSFQGTKNIQYF. CDR3 bases: TGTGCCAGCAGCTTCCAGGGAACCAAAAACATTCAGTACTTC.